The next 16 T cell receptor beta chains were all read from a single sample in a study of blood T cell repertoires in COVID-19. Some clones are missing from TCRdb's copy, which holds only in-frame ones; the method was immunoSEQ multiplex PCR. The sample has 200,000 to 250,000 clones; more than 70% are singletons. The sequenced material came from peripheral blood. The receptors here all came from a woman aged 55-69 years with acute or convalescent COVID-19.

This clone was counted once. V is TRBV3-1 (or the pseudogene TRBV3-2) and J is TRBJ2-7; a possible D gene is TRBD2 (6 bases). CDR1 and CDR2 from the germline V gene are LGHDT and YNNKEL (reference sequence). The CDR3 loop spans 12 amino acids. V lost 4 bases and J 4 bases, leaving 8 bases between the germline ends. The CDR3 nucleotides read TGTGCCAGCAGCCCTGGAGGGTACGAGCAGTACTTC. It translates to CASSPGGYEQYF.

About this clone itself: The germline gene is not matched at one end of the junction; a read error may be the cause. This rearrangement joins TRBV7-7 to TRBJ1-2, with TRBD1 matching 7 bases. This CDR3 is built from 15 residues. CDR1 and CDR2 (germline): SSHAT, FNYEAQ (reference sequence). CDR3 in amino acids: CASRSDRVGVYGYTF. The CDR3 coding sequence is TGTGCTAGCAGAAGTGACAGGGTAGGAGTCTATGGCTACACCTTC. Full variable domain (missing parts from reference TRBV7-7 and TRBJ1-2): GAGVSQSPRYKVTKRGQDVTLRCDPISSHATLYWYQQALGQGPEFLTYFNYEAQPDKSGLPSDRFSAERPEGSISTLTIQRTEQRDSAMYRCASRSDRVGVYGYTFGSGTRLTVV.

The chain joins TRBV9 to TRBJ2-7; 10 nucleotides line up with TRBD1. This CDR3 has 16 residues. Germline CDR1 is SGDLS and CDR2 is YYNGEE. J gave up 0 bases and V 0 bases, and 3 bases lay outside the gene matches. The CDR3 DNA reads as TGTGCCAGCAGCGTAGCAGGGACAGGGGTCTCCTACGAGCAGTACTTC. Protein product: CASSVAGTGVSYEQYF.

The rearrangement uses TRBV9 and TRBJ1-1; D is ambiguous. Trimming pared 4 bases from V and 10 bases from J, leaving 17 bases between. The germline CDR1 and CDR2 sequences are SGDLS and YYNGEE. CDR3 length: 13 amino acids. The CDR3 DNA is TGTGCCAGCAGCCGTGGTGGTCCGGGTGGAGCTTTCTTT. Translation gives CASSRGGPGGAFF.

The genes are TRBV5-4 and TRBJ2-2, with D uncertain. Per germline, CDR1 SGHNT and CDR2 YYREEE (reference sequence). The CDR3 totals 12 residues. Trimming cost V 2 bases and J 4 bases, with 3 bases left between them. The CDR3: CASSFGTGELFF. In DNA, the CDR3 is TGTGCCAGCAGCTTCGGCACCGGGGAGCTGTTTTTT. Complete variable domain (other parts from reference TRBV5-4 and TRBJ2-2): ETGVTQSPTHLIKTRGQQVTLRCSSQSGHNTVSWYQQALGQGPQFIFQYYREEENGRGNFPPRFSGLQFPNYSSELNVNALELDDSALYLCASSFGTGELFFGEGSRLTVL.

The CDR3 is CASSLGLLISYEQYF. The CDR3 DNA sequence: TGTGCCAGCAGCTTGGGGCTCCTGATCTCCTACGAGCAGTACTTC. The gene calls are TRBV11-2 and TRBJ2-7; TRBD1 might be the D (5 bases). CDR3 length equals 15 residues. V was cut by 3 bases and J by 0 bases, with 12 bases left in between. Germline lookup yields CDR1 SGHAT and CDR2 FQNNGV.

This clone was picked up a small number of times. V usage is TRBV19 and J usage is TRBJ1-2; no definite D call. The CDR3 has 16 amino acids. Germline V CDR1 and CDR2: LNHDA, SQIVND (reference sequence). The V end lost 5 bases, the J end lost 6 bases, and 22 bases lay between the germline ends. CDR3 sequence (DNA): TGTGCCAGTAGTCCAAATGGACGGGGAGAATTGAATGGCTACACCTTC. Translating it yields CASSPNGRGELNGYTF.

This rearrangement joins TRBV6-5 to TRBJ1-1, with D perhaps TRBD1 (6 bases). The length of the CDR3 is 14 residues. Per the germline V gene, CDR1 is MNHEY and CDR2 is SVGAGI. The V and J ends lost 5 bases and 5 bases respectively, with 15 bases between them. CDR3 protein: CASSTEQGSTEAFF. In DNA, the CDR3 is TGTGCCAGCAGTACAGAACAGGGATCAACTGAAGCTTTCTTT.

This clone came up once. V and J are TRBV30 and TRBJ2-3; D gene unclear. V was trimmed by 3 bases and J by 8 bases, leaving 6 bases between them. This CDR3 comprises 10 residues. CDR1 and CDR2 from the germline V gene are GTSNPN and SVGIG (reference sequence). The CDR3 DNA reads TGTGCCTGGAGCCTCGGTACGCAGTATTTT. This codes for CAWSLGTQYF.

This chain connects TRBV11-3 to TRBJ2-4, with TRBD1 matching over 8 bases. There are 13 residues in the CDR3. Germline V CDR1 and CDR2: SGHNT, YENEEA. V lost 5 bases to trimming and J lost 9 bases; unmatched junction nucleotides: 6. CDR3 protein: CASSPGQGLIQYF. CDR3 coding DNA: TGTGCCAGCAGCCCAGGACAGGGACTCATTCAGTACTTC.

The chain uses TRBV30 and TRBJ2-5; possible D gene TRBD2, 7 bases. CDR1 GTSNPN and CDR2 SVGIG come from the germline V gene (reference sequence). V was cut by 0 bases and J by 6 bases, with 17 bases left in between. The CDR3 is 15 residues long. CDR3 sequence: CAWSVMEGGRKTQYF. The DNA of the CDR3 is TGTGCCTGGAGTGTAATGGAGGGGGGGCGAAAGACCCAGTACTTC.

This sequence joins TRBV27 and TRBJ2-5, with TRBD1 as a possible D gene (6 bases). The length of the CDR3 is 13 residues. Trimming left V 6 bases short and J 5 bases short, with 13 bases between. The germline CDR1 and CDR2 sequences are MNHEY and SMNVEV (reference sequence). Here the CDR3 reads CASSHRRGETQYF. CDR3 in DNA: TGTGCCAGCAGCCACCGAAGGGGGGAGACCCAGTACTTC.

This clone is a singleton in its sample. The J gene is TRBJ1-5, the V gene TRBV2, with TRBD1 identical over 8 bases. V lost 6 bases to trimming and J lost 7 bases; unmatched junction nucleotides: 11. Germline V gives CDR1 SNHLY, CDR2 FYNNEI. This CDR3 comprises 15 residues. In DNA, the CDR3 is TGTGCCAGCAGCCGAACAGGGGGACGTTGGCAGCCCCAGCATTTT. It encodes CASSRTGGRWQPQHF.

V gene TRBV7-6 combines with J gene TRBJ1-6, with 7 bases aligning to TRBD1. Germline CDR1 is SGHVS and CDR2 is FNYEAQ. The CDR3 has 18 residues. V gave up 5 bases and J gave up 0 bases; unmatched junction bases: 10. The CDR3 is CASSRRLTGSSYNSPLHF. As DNA, the CDR3 is TGTGCCAGCAGCCGACGGCTGACAGGGAGCTCCTATAATTCACCCCTCCACTTT.

This chain uses TRBV6-5 with TRBJ2-7; D unresolved. V was clipped by 2 bases and J by 3 bases, with 11 bases between them. The CDR3 covers 14 residues. Per germline, CDR1 MNHEY and CDR2 SVGAGI. Here the CDR3 DNA reads TGTGCCAGCAGTTACGATTCGTTCGGCTACGAGCAGTACTTC. It is translated as CASSYDSFGYEQYF.

The chain is built from TRBV6-2 or TRBV6-3 and TRBJ1-5; D perhaps matches TRBD1 (5 bases). This CDR3 has 16 amino acids. Germline CDR1 reads MNHEY; CDR2 reads SVGEGT. V lost 5 bases to trimming and J lost 2 bases, with 16 bases between them. Here the CDR3 reads CASSQGAVSGNQPQHF. CDR3 bases: TGTGCCAGCAGTCAGGGCGCGGTCAGCGGCAATCAGCCCCAGCATTTT.